This T cell receptor beta chain originates from a study of blood T cell repertoires in COVID-19. Study details: COVID-19 samples, acute and convalescent, were from the United States, Italy and Spain.

In this sample, this clone turned up a few times. Original data processing: Estimates of nucleated cell counts were drawn from the amplification of reference gene primers. Produced via immunoSEQ multiplex PCR; TCRdb's table is partial and in-frame only. That table is the source of V, J and clone size, and D and trimming were worked out from the DNA. The repertoire holds over 120,000 clones, roughly 80% seen once, with 6% in the top ten. The germline CDR1 and CDR2 sequences are SGHVS and FQNEAQ. J gave up 10 bases and V 2 bases, and 4 bases lay outside the gene matches. The CDR3 has 12 residues. The chain links TRBV7-8 to TRBJ1-2; 7 positions agree with TRBD1. Material: PBMCs or T cells enriched from blood (not recorded which). The sequence came from a woman in her forties or fifties who had recovered from COVID-19. CDR3: CASSLNRGFYTF. The DNA of the CDR3 is TGTGCCAGCAGCTTAAACAGGGGATTCTACACCTTC.